The TCR beta chain described here comes from a study of blood T cell repertoires in COVID-19. Study-wide context: Specimens from acute and convalescent COVID-19 originated in the United States, Italy and Spain. The analysed material was cDNA or gDNA that came from T cells, B-cell-depleted T cells, or PBMCs.

Sequenced by immunoSEQ multiplex PCR; TCRdb stores in-frame clones only, minus some. The data contain 130,000 to 150,000 clones, approximately 80% of them seen just once; the ten biggest clones take up roughly 8%. The germline V and J ends were trimmed by 4 bases and 3 bases, with 13 bases remaining between them. This CDR3 is 14 amino acids long. CDR1 SGHDT and CDR2 YYEEEE come from the germline V gene. The chain uses TRBV5-6 and TRBJ1-2; D is undetermined. The source is a human donor with acute or convalescent COVID-19. The donor label of this sample is uncertain. Material for sequencing was peripheral blood. The CDR3 region is CASSPERQDYGYTF. As DNA, the CDR3 is TGTGCCAGCAGCCCGGAACGGCAGGACTATGGCTACACCTTC.